The rows below give T cell receptor beta chains drawn from one sample of a study of cytomegalovirus exposure and HLA in healthy donors. Clones were read by immunoSEQ multiplex PCR, and TCRdb kept only the in-frame ones, dropping some. Altogether 150,000 to 200,000 clones are present, 8.5% to 10% being singletons, with the ten largest covering 1% to 1.5%. Sequenced input: PBMCs. These receptor sequences come from a woman aged 25 to 45 in good health and CMV-seropositive. CDR3s include the opening cysteine and the closing phenylalanine or tryptophan. The D gene is left open where the match is weak. Size is omitted from some rows. Given values are once, few, many or a class for expanded clones.

clone_size	v_call	j_call	d_call	cdr3_aa
few	TRBV15	TRBJ1-1	.	CATSRVIQGWTEAFF
.	TRBV5-1	TRBJ1-1	TRBD1	CASSLGQINTEAFF
few	TRBV9	TRBJ2-2	TRBD2	CASSVGLAGLTGELFF
few	TRBV28	TRBJ1-1	.	CASTRYTEAFF
few	TRBV27	TRBJ1-1	.	CASSPRQDIAFF
.	TRBV27	TRBJ2-7	TRBD1	CASSSLPGQGIEQYF
few	TRBV27	TRBJ2-3	.	CASSFKIWGGTDTQYF
few	TRBV9	TRBJ1-1	TRBD1	CASSVDLLRGDTEAFF
.	TRBV15	TRBJ2-2	TRBD2	CATSRDSSGRNGELFF
.	TRBV28	TRBJ2-3	TRBD2	CASGTSGSGDTQYF
few	TRBV5-1	TRBJ2-2	TRBD1	CASGTVENTGELFF
.	TRBV6-1	TRBJ1-1	TRBD1	CASSEPRDRDTEAFF
few	TRBV5-1	TRBJ1-2	.	CASLGPPGNGYTF
few	TRBV5-1	TRBJ1-1	.	CASSFIDSMNTEAFF
.	TRBV7-9	TRBJ2-7	TRBD2	CASSFGAGGPIYEQYF
few	TRBV15	TRBJ2-1	TRBD2	CATSREVLVAGKTYEQFF
few	TRBV4-2	TRBJ2-3	TRBD2	CASSQLAGADTQYF
.	TRBV27	TRBJ2-7	TRBD2	CASSLYGTSDYEQYF
.	TRBV9	TRBJ1-2	.	CASSATTGGYTF
few	TRBV11-1	TRBJ2-7	TRBD1	CASSPGQVLEQYF
few	TRBV19	TRBJ2-5	TRBD2	CASRLAGVETQYF
few	TRBV6-1	TRBJ2-7	.	CASSEGPLRGTLNSYEQYF
.	TRBV6-1	TRBJ1-1	.	CASSARGNTEAFF
few	TRBV29-1	TRBJ2-1	.	CSVAPGDRYNEQFF
few	TRBV14	TRBJ2-3	.	CASSRAYSGSSTDTQYF
.	TRBV4-1	TRBJ2-7	.	CASSQAQGTQYEQYF
few	TRBV6-6	TRBJ2-7	.	CASSYGLAQGYEQYF
few	TRBV28	TRBJ2-7	.	CASSLASESSYEQYF
.	TRBV19	TRBJ2-3	TRBD2	CASSNGRAQDTQYF
few	TRBV2	TRBJ1-1	.	CASSEALARLRNTEAFF
.	TRBV2	TRBJ2-5	.	CASSVGVAQYF
.	TRBV5-1	TRBJ2-1	TRBD2	CASSPGLAGGHNEQFF
.	TRBV5-1	TRBJ1-4	.	CASSNSPKNNEKLFF
few	TRBV5-1	TRBJ1-1	.	CASSLVGGARVNTEAFF
.	TRBV5-6	TRBJ1-5	.	CASSIDRGGNQPQHF
few	TRBV5-1	TRBJ2-2	.	CASSLGHRNTGELFF
.	TRBV19	TRBJ2-2	TRBD2	CASSPPGLAGDGELFF
.	TRBV9	TRBJ1-2	TRBD1	CASNPGQGDYGYTF
.	TRBV4-1	TRBJ1-5	.	CASSQEGQSNQPQHF
.	TRBV18	TRBJ1-1	.	CASSPGFAGAGAFF
few	TRBV27	TRBJ1-1	.	CASSFLIYFEQGRSNTEAFF
.	TRBV18	TRBJ1-5	.	CASSSSRTEESNQPQHF
few	TRBV23-1	TRBJ2-7	TRBD1	CASSHSRPDRGKGTYEQYF
.	TRBV10-3	TRBJ2-2	TRBD2	CAISPHGGEAGELFF
.	TRBV18	TRBJ2-3	TRBD2	CASSPPRGGTDTQYF
few	TRBV7-2	TRBJ2-7	TRBD2	CASSLGLAGGTYEQYF
.	TRBV30	TRBJ1-6	.	CAWTKQGLRDSPLHF
few	TRBV29-1	TRBJ1-2	.	CSASRTDAGYTF
.	TRBV5-5	TRBJ1-1	.	CASSLGPAGTEAFF
.	TRBV7-9	TRBJ2-1	TRBD2	CASSLAPGLADNNEQFF
few	TRBV30	TRBJ1-4	TRBD1	CAWSGAGGAENEKLFF
few	TRBV2	TRBJ1-1	.	CASSDIGAGVMNTEAFF
.	TRBV27	TRBJ2-7	TRBD1	CASSSRRGLKGAYEQYF
few	TRBV5-1	TRBJ1-5	TRBD1	CASSFTGGKDQPQHF